Described below is a single T cell receptor beta chain sequence and its context. The antigen is unknown. The PCR employed 60 Vbeta primers together with 13 Jbeta primers. The assay was immunoSEQ multiplex PCR, and TCRdb's table has in-frame clones only and misses some. The sample consists of roughly 72,000 clones, over 70% of them appearing once. The data are from a study of cytomegalovirus exposure and HLA in healthy donors. CDR3 length: 13 residues. V shed 2 bases and J shed 9 bases, with 11 bases lying between them. Germline V gene lookup returns CDR1 MNHEY and CDR2 SMNVEV (reference sequence). Study conclusions and caveats: In vitro data verified a few CMV-associated chains as specific for CMV antigens. According to a later analysis, donors in an Asian-associated ancestry cluster reportedly had fewer N-insertions than the roughly 630-donor mean.

This receptor was obtained from a human donor in good health. The chain links TRBV27 to TRBJ2-1; tentatively, D is TRBD2 (5 bases). Sequenced input: PBMCs. The CDR3 nucleotides are TGTGCCAGCAGTTTAGGGTTAGGGAGTGAGCAGTTCTTC. Amino acids: CASSLGLGSEQFF.